These 5 T cell receptor beta chains share one sample of origin, sequenced in a study of regulatory T cells in long-lasting Graves disease. Time point meaning: persistent/refractory GD, antithyroid drugs over 5 years with positive TRAb. RNA from PBMCs was the source of the TCR library. According to the study, TCR beta libraries were built with iRepertoire HTBI primers and CDR3-region Arm-PCR. MiXCR, run by TCRdb on the multiplex PCR reads, gives a single entry per CDR3 protein. The sample lists around 500,000 distinct CDR3 sequences; 20% were seen once. The specimen was peripheral blood mononuclear cells (PBMCs), collected when the disease was refractory, from a patient treated with antithyroid drugs. The receptors originated from a female donor with Graves disease.

This chain links TRBV3-1 with TRBJ1-5, with D tentatively TRBD1 (6 bases). The CDR3 spans 15 residues. Germline assignment: CDR1 LGHDT and CDR2 YNNKEL (reference sequence). Trimming took off 0 bases at V and 9 bases at J, with 15 bases between the two ends. CDR3 amino acids: CASSQDAWGLGPQHF. CDR3 sequence (DNA): TGTGCCAGCAGCCAAGATGCATGGGGGCTTGGGCCCCAGCATTTT. The variable domain in full, completed from reference TRBV3-1 and TRBJ1-5, reads DTAVSQTPKYLVTQMGNDKSIKCEQNLGHDTMYWYKQDSKKFLKIMFSYNNKELIINETVPNRFSPKSPDKAHLNLHINSLELGDSAVYFCASSQDAWGLGPQHFGDGTRLSIL.

This clonotype was observed a few times. The chain employs TRBV6-1 and TRBJ2-7; a weak D match, TRBD1 (5 bases). The CDR3 consists of 13 residues. V lost 7 bases and J 5 bases, leaving 15 bases between the germline ends. Germline assignment: CDR1 MNHNS and CDR2 SASEGT. CDR3 coding DNA: TGTGCCAGCACAGGGCCCTTAATTGACGAGCAGTACTTC. Protein product: CASTGPLIDEQYF.

This clonotype came up many times. The rearrangement links TRBV5-1 to TRBJ2-7; 11 bases map to TRBD2. In germline, CDR1 is SGHRS, CDR2 YFSETQ. The junction had 7 bases not matched to a gene; V was cut back by 0 bases and J by 5 bases. The CDR3 sequence is 16 residues long. CDR3 DNA sequence: TGCGCCAGCAGCTTGGCCGGGCTAGCGGGAGGAAACGAGCAGTACTTC. Amino acid sequence: CASSLAGLAGGNEQYF.

This clonotype showed up just a few times. The J gene is TRBJ2-2, the V gene TRBV5-1; no firm D call. The CDR3 has 15 amino acids. CDR1 is SGHRS and CDR2 is YFSETQ in the germline V gene. Trimming removed 0 bases from V and 6 bases from J, with 12 bases in between. The CDR3 region is CASSLDGHGAGELFF. The CDR3 region has the DNA TGCGCCAGCAGCTTGGACGGCCACGGCGCCGGGGAGCTGTTTTTT.

This clonotype was seen a handful of times. The chain uses TRBV12-3 or TRBV12-4 and TRBJ2-6; D is uncertain. Deletions cut 2 bases from V and 1 base from J, with 6 bases between. This CDR3 region has 15 residues. The CDR3 loop reads CASSLPRSGANVLTF. CDR3 in DNA: TGTGCCAGCAGTTTACCTCGTTCTGGGGCCAACGTCCTGACTTTC.